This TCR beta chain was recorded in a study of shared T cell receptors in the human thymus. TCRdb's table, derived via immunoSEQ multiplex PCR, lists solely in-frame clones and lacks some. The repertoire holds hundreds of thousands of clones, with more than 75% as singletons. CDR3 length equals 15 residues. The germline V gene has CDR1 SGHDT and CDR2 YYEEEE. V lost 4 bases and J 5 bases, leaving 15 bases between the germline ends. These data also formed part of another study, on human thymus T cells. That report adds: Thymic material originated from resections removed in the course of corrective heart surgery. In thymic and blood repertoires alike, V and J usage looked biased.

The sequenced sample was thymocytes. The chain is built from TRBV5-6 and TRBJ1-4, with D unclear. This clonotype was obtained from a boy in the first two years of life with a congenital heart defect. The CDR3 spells CASSVMDGLNEKLFF. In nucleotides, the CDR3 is TGTGCCAGCAGCGTTATGGACGGACTAAATGAAAAACTGTTTTTT.